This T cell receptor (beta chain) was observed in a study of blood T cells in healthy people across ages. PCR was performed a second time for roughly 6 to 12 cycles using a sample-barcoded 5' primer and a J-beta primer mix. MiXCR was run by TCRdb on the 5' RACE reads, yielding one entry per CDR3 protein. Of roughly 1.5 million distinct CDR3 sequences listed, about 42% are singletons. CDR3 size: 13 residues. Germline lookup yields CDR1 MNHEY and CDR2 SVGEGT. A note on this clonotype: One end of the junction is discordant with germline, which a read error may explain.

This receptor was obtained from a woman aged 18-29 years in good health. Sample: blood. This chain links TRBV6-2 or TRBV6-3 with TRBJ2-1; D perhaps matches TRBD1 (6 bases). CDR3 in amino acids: CVSYTQGHNEQFF. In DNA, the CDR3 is TGTGTCAGCTACACTCAGGGGCACAATGAGCAGTTCTTC.